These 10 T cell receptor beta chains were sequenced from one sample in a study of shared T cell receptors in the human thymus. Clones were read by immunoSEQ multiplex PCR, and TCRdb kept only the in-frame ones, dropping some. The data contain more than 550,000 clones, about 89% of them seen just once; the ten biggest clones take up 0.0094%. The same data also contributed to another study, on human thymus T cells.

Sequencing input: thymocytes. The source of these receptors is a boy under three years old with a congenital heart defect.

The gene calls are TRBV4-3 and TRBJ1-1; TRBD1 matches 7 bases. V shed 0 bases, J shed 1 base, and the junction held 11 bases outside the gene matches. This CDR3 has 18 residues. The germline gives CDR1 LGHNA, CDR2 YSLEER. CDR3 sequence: CASSQERTGLHQNTEAFF. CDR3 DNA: TGCGCCAGCAGCCAAGAGCGGACAGGACTGCACCAGAACACTGAAGCTTTCTTT.

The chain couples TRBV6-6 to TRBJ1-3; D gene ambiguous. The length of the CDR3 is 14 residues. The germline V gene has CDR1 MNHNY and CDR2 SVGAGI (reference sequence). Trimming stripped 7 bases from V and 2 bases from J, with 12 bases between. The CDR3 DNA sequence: TGTGCCAGCAAACAGTCAAGGACTGGAAACACCATATATTTT. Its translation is CASKQSRTGNTIYF.

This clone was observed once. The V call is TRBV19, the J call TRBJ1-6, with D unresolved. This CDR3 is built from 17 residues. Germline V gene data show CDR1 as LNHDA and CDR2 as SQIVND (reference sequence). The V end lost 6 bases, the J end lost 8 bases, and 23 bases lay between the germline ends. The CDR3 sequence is CASRAVPSDSGHSPLHF. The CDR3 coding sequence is TGTGCCAGTAGAGCGGTTCCATCGGATTCTGGGCATTCACCCCTCCACTTT.

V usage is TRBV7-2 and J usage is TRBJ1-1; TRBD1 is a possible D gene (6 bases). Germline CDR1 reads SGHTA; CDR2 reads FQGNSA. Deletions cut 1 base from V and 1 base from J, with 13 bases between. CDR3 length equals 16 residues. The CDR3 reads CASSLGWGRWNTEAFF. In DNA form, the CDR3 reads TGTGCCAGCAGCTTAGGGTGGGGGCGATGGAACACTGAAGCTTTCTTT.

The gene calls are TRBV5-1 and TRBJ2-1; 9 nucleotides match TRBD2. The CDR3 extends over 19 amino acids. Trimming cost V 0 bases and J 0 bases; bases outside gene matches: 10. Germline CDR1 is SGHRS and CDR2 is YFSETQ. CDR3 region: CASSLVLASGKSSYNEQFF. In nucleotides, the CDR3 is TGCGCCAGCAGCTTGGTGTTGGCTAGCGGGAAGAGCTCCTACAATGAGCAGTTCTTC.

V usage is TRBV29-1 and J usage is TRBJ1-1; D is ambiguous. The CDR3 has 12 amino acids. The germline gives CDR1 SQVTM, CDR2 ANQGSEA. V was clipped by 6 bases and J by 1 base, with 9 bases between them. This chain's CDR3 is CSVQIKNTEAFF. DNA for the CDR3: TGCAGCGTACAGATTAAGAACACTGAAGCTTTCTTT.

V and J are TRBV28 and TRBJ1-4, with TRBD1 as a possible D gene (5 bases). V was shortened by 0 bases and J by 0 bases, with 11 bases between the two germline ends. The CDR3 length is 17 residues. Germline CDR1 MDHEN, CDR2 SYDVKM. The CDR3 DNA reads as TGTGCCAGCAGTTTATGGGCCCCACAGGCAACTAATGAAAAACTGTTTTTT. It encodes CASSLWAPQATNEKLFF.

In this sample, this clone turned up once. The chain's CDR3 is CASSPDSHQETQYF. CDR3 nucleotide sequence: TGTGCCAGCAGTCCTGACAGCCACCAAGAGACCCAGTACTTC. The chain uses TRBV28 and TRBJ2-5, with D perhaps TRBD1 (5 bases). Deletions cut 5 bases from V and 0 bases from J, with 10 bases between. CDR3 length: 14 amino acids. The germline V gene encodes CDR1 MDHEN and CDR2 SYDVKM.

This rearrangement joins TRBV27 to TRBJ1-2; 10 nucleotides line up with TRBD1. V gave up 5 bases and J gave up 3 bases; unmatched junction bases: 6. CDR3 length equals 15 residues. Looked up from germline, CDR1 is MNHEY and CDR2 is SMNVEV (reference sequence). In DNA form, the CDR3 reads TGTGCCAGCAGTCCCGGACAGGGGGTTTACTATGGCTACACCTTC. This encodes CASSPGQGVYYGYTF.

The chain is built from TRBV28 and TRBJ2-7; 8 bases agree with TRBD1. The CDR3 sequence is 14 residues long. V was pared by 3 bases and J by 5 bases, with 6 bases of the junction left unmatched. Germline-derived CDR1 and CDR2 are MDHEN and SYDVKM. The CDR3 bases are TGTGCCAGCAGTTTCCAGGGGGCGGCAGACGAGCAGTACTTC. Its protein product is CASSFQGAADEQYF.